This TCR beta chain was sequenced during a study of response to subunit inactivated influenza vaccine. Study-level results: Each seasonal influenza vaccination, the authors suggested, recruits few new T cells.

This clonotype was observed at least ten times. Antigen specificity is unknown. TCRdb reprocessed the RT-PCR reads with MiXCR, giving one entry per CDR3 protein. The sample has a few hundred thousand distinct CDR3 sequences, approximately 6.9% seen once; the top ten hold 10% to 15%. The receptor was isolated from a man aged 50-75 years who received an inactivated influenza vaccine. The sample here was PBMCs from blood, taken around 25 months after vaccination.

CDR3 amino acids: CASSPGTGSTEAFF. CDR3 DNA sequence: TGTGCCAGCAGCCCCGGGACAGGAAGCACTGAAGCTTTCTTT. V gene TRBV11-2 combines with J gene TRBJ1-1; TRBD1 matches at 8 bases. From germline, CDR1 is SGHAT and CDR2 FQNNGV. J was trimmed by 4 bases and V by 5 bases; bases with no gene match: 6. This CDR3 has 14 residues.